These 21 T cell receptor beta chains came from one sample sequenced in a study of Graves' ophthalmopathy and Graves' hyperthyroidism. TCR beta CDR3 regions were amplified from RNA transcripts. RT-PCR was first run with HTBI primers, then multiplex PCR in a second round. TCRdb independently ran MiXCR on the multiplex PCR reads; one entry per CDR3 protein. The sample records about 400,000 distinct CDR3 sequences, around 21% being singletons. The sequenced sample was peripheral blood. The receptors were sampled from a woman between 18 and 29 years old with stable Graves' hyperthyroidism.

This clonotype was counted at least ten times. The chain joins TRBV30 to TRBJ1-1; perhaps TRBD1 as D (5 bases). CDR1 GTSNPN and CDR2 SVGIG come from the germline V gene (reference sequence). CDR3 length: 14 residues. V shed 2 bases and J shed 1 base, with 11 bases lying between them. The CDR3 region is CAWSMGRGNTEAFF. The DNA for the CDR3 is TGTGCCTGGAGTATGGGGAGGGGGAACACTGAAGCTTTCTTT.

Many counts were recorded for this clonotype. The chain has TRBV20-1 and TRBJ1-5; the D is unclear. Germline CDR1 reads DFQATT; CDR2 reads SNEGSKA (reference sequence). V was trimmed by 0 bases and J by 6 bases, leaving 15 bases between them. This CDR3 contains 15 residues. The CDR3 protein is CSARDARREGQPQHF. As DNA, the CDR3 is TGCAGTGCTAGAGATGCGAGGAGAGAGGGTCAGCCCCAGCATTTT.

The chain uses TRBV6-1 and TRBJ1-6; D uncertain. CDR1 and CDR2 from the germline V gene are MNHNS and SASEGT. The V end was cut by 2 bases, the J end by 0 bases, with 11 bases between. The CDR3 extends over 17 amino acids. CDR3 sequence reads: CASSERMMSSYNSPLHF. The CDR3 DNA reads as TGTGCCAGCAGTGAAAGAATGATGAGCTCCTATAATTCACCCCTCCACTTT.

The chain uses TRBV6-2 or TRBV6-3 and TRBJ2-7, with a tentative D call TRBD2 (6 bases). This CDR3 contains 18 residues. With 6 bases removed from V and 0 bases from J, the gap between germline ends came to 24 bases. Germline CDR1 is MNHEY and CDR2 is SVGEGT. The CDR3 coding sequence is TGTGCCAGCAGGGCGTACGGTCGGGGGAGGTCTCCCTCCTACGAGCAGTACTTC. As protein: CASRAYGRGRSPSYEQYF.

V usage is TRBV25-1 and J usage is TRBJ1-6, with unresolved D. In germline, CDR1 is MGHDK, CDR2 SYGVNS. The CDR3 is made up of 14 amino acids. Trimming removed 4 bases from V and 5 bases from J, with 9 bases in between. The DNA for the CDR3 is TGTGCCAGCAGTGCGGAGGGAAATAATTCACCCCTCCACTTT. This gives the protein CASSAEGNNSPLHF. Based on the CDR3 plus reference TRBV25-1 and TRBJ1-6, the full variable domain is EADIYQTPRYLVIGTGKKITLECSQTMGHDKMYWYQQDPGMELHLIHYSYGVNSTEKGDLSSESTVSRIRTEHFPLTLESARPSHTSQYLCASSAEGNNSPLHFGNGTRLTVT.

This clonotype showed up many times. The chain combines TRBV7-2 with TRBJ2-7; D may be TRBD1 (6 bases). Germline V gives CDR1 SGHTA, CDR2 FQGNSA. Trimming cost V 0 bases and J 7 bases, with 13 bases left between them. This CDR3 is built from 14 residues. The CDR3 reads CASSLAGNQGEQYF. For the CDR3, the DNA is TGTGCCAGCAGCTTAGCGGGGAACCAGGGGGAGCAGTACTTC.

This clonotype was observed many times. The gene calls are TRBV6-1 and TRBJ2-2; D could derive from TRBD1 or TRBD2 (6 bases each). CDR3 size: 13 residues. Per germline, CDR1 MNHNS and CDR2 SASEGT. The V gene lost 5 bases and the J gene lost 3 bases, with 7 bases spanning the gap. The CDR3 DNA follows: TGTGCCAGCAGTAGGGGGGACACCGGGGAGCTGTTTTTT. It translates to CASSRGDTGELFF.

J is TRBJ1-3 and V is TRBV6-1; D is undetermined. In germline, CDR1 is MNHNS, CDR2 SASEGT. The CDR3 is 14 amino acids. Trimming pared 6 bases from V and 4 bases from J, leaving 13 bases between. The CDR3 loop reads CASSDRTRGNTIYF. In DNA, the CDR3 is TGTGCCAGCAGCGACCGCACGAGAGGAAACACCATATATTTT.

This sequence joins TRBV18 and TRBJ1-1, with D uncertain. CDR3 size: 14 residues. Trimming shortened V by 2 bases and J by 0 bases, and 7 bases separated the two germline ends. The germline CDR1 and CDR2 sequences are KGHSH and LQKENI. CDR3 amino acids: CASSPVAVNTEAFF. The CDR3 bases are TGTGCCAGCTCACCAGTGGCGGTGAACACTGAAGCTTTCTTT. Full variable domain (remainder filled in from reference TRBV18 and TRBJ1-1): NAGVMQNPRHLVRRRGQEARLRCSPMKGHSHVYWYRQLPEEGLKFMVYLQKENIIDESGMPKERFSAEFPKEGPSILRIQQVVRGDSAAYFCASSPVAVNTEAFFGQGTRLTVV.

In its sample, this clonotype was seen a few times. The junction departs from the called germline gene at one end, perhaps through a read error. The rearrangement uses TRBV11-2 and TRBJ2-7; D tentatively reads TRBD1 or TRBD2 (5 bases each). From germline, CDR1 is SGHAT and CDR2 FQNNGV. CDR3 length: 15 amino acids. DNA of the CDR3: TGTGCCAGCAGCTATTCAGCGGCAGGGCCCTACGATCAGTACTTC. It encodes CASSYSAAGPYDQYF.

This clonotype was detected many times. The rearrangement joins TRBV19 to TRBJ1-1; D is perhaps TRBD1 (5 bases). Trimming left V 5 bases short and J 4 bases short, with 17 bases between. This CDR3 is built from 15 residues. Germline V gene sequence: CDR1 LNHDA, CDR2 SQIVND (reference sequence). Here the CDR3 reads CASSFQGGLGTEAFF. DNA for the CDR3: TGTGCCAGTAGTTTCCAGGGAGGTCTCGGCACTGAAGCTTTCTTT. Full variable domain (rest looked up from reference TRBV19 and TRBJ1-1): DGGITQSPKYLFRKEGQNVTLSCEQNLNHDAMYWYRQDPGQGLRLIYYSQIVNDFQKGDIAEGYSVSREKKESFPLTVTSAQKNPTAFYLCASSFQGGLGTEAFFGQGTRLTVV.

This clonotype was counted a few times. V usage is TRBV5-4 and J usage is TRBJ2-7, with TRBD2 matching 15 bases. J gave up 2 bases and V 3 bases, and 3 bases lay outside the gene matches. Germline assignment: CDR1 SGHNT and CDR2 YYREEE (reference sequence). This CDR3 has 16 residues. In nucleotides, the CDR3 is TGTGCCAGCAGCTCGGGGACTAGCGGGAGGCCCTACGAGCAGTACTTC. Amino acids: CASSSGTSGRPYEQYF. The full variable domain, completed using reference TRBV5-4 and TRBJ2-7, is ETGVTQSPTHLIKTRGQQVTLRCSSQSGHNTVSWYQQALGQGPQFIFQYYREEENGRGNFPPRFSGLQFPNYSSELNVNALELDDSALYLCASSSGTSGRPYEQYFGPGTRLTVT.

The sample holds many counts of this clonotype. The chain recombines TRBV20-1 with TRBJ2-7, with TRBD2 matching over 10 bases. Looked up from germline, CDR1 is DFQATT and CDR2 is SNEGSKA (reference sequence). There are 16 residues in the CDR3. Losses at the gene ends were 3 bases for V and 2 bases for J; bases not matched to a gene: 10. Written as DNA, the CDR3 is TGCAGTGCTAGCGGCCGGGGGACTAGCGCAGCCTACGAGCAGTACTTC. Residues: CSASGRGTSAAYEQYF.

The table lists this clonotype with many counts. V gene TRBV28 combines with J gene TRBJ1-3; D is possibly TRBD1 (6 bases). From germline, CDR1 is MDHEN and CDR2 SYDVKM. Trimming removed 8 bases from V and 0 bases from J, with 23 bases in between. The CDR3 is 18 residues long. The CDR3: CASGARDIQRSSGNTIYF. Here the CDR3 DNA reads TGTGCCAGCGGGGCCCGGGACATCCAACGAAGCTCTGGAAACACCATATATTTT. The full variable domain, with the rest looked up from reference TRBV28 and TRBJ1-3, is DVKVTQSSRYLVKRTGEKVFLECVQDMDHENMFWYRQDPGLGLRLIYFSYDVKMKEKGDIPEGYSVSREKKERFSLILESASTNQTSMYLCASGARDIQRSSGNTIYFGEGSWLTVV.

This clonotype was counted many times. V and J are TRBV7-3 and TRBJ2-5; D may be TRBD2 (6 bases). The ends were cut back, 5 bases at V and 7 bases at J, with 14 bases in the middle. Germline CDR1 reads SGHTA; CDR2 reads FQGTGA. The CDR3 spans 13 residues. The CDR3 here is CASSLSSGRTQYF. CDR3 nucleotides: TGTGCCAGCAGCCTCAGTAGCGGCCGGACCCAGTACTTC.

This clonotype was seen repeatedly, ten times or more. The rearrangement links TRBV11-3 to TRBJ1-6; tentative D call: TRBD1 (5 bases). The CDR3 extends over 14 amino acids. Germline V lookup: CDR1 SGHNT, CDR2 YENEEA. Trimming stripped 1 base from V and 9 bases from J, with 10 bases between. The DNA of the CDR3 is TGTGCCAGCAGCTTAGGGGGCGCGGGTTCACCCCTCCACTTT. The encoded protein is CASSLGGAGSPLHF.

V is TRBV12-3 or TRBV12-4 and J is TRBJ2-2; D possibly corresponds to TRBD1 (5 bases). This CDR3 comprises 17 residues. Trimming pared 4 bases from V and 5 bases from J, leaving 20 bases between. The CDR3 DNA sequence: TGTGCCAGCAGTTCGCAGGGTAGAGGCGGTATTACCGGGGAGCTGTTTTTT. It is translated as CASSSQGRGGITGELFF.

Many counts were recorded for this clonotype. The genes are TRBV2 and TRBJ1-1, with TRBD1 identical over 7 bases. V was pared by 4 bases and J by 3 bases, with 8 bases of the junction left unmatched. Germline loops: CDR1 SNHLY, CDR2 FYNNEI. CDR3 length: 15 residues. The CDR3 spells CASSVQGSLDTEAFF. CDR3 DNA sequence: TGTGCCAGCAGTGTACAGGGGTCGCTGGACACTGAAGCTTTCTTT.

There are many counts of this clonotype. This chain uses TRBV28 with TRBJ2-4; no definite D call. The CDR3 sequence is 18 residues long. CDR1 is MDHEN, CDR2 SYDVKM, per germline. V dropped 3 bases and J dropped 0 bases, with 18 bases sitting between them. DNA of the CDR3: TGTGCCAGCAGTTTTGTGTCTAGGACGACGCTAGCCAAAAACATTCAGTACTTC. It encodes CASSFVSRTTLAKNIQYF.

This chain links TRBV19 with TRBJ2-7, with 7 bases that match TRBD1. CDR3 size: 14 residues. Germline V CDR1 and CDR2: LNHDA, SQIVND (reference sequence). After removal of 5 bases from V and 2 bases from J, the junction contained 6 bases not matched to a gene. The chain's CDR3 is CASSPQGPPYEQYF. CDR3 nucleotide sequence: TGTGCCAGTAGTCCACAGGGGCCCCCCTACGAGCAGTACTTC.

This clonotype was seen ten or more times. V usage is TRBV11-1 and J usage is TRBJ2-7, with 7 bases aligning to TRBD1. Germline V gives CDR1 SGHAT, CDR2 FQDESV (reference sequence). The CDR3 length is 16 residues. Trimming cost V 2 bases and J 0 bases; bases outside gene matches: 7. As DNA, the CDR3 is TGTGCCAGCAGCTTAAGGGACAGCCATGGCTCCTACGAGCAGTACTTC. Residues: CASSLRDSHGSYEQYF.